This T cell receptor (beta chain) derives from a study of blood T cell repertoires in COVID-19. Background on the study: Sites in the United States, Italy and Spain provided acute and convalescent COVID-19 samples. In each case, the material was cDNA or gDNA derived from T cells, B-cell-depleted T cells, or PBMCs.

The CDR3 is made up of 13 amino acids. V lost 7 bases to trimming and J lost 3 bases, with 12 bases between them. CDR1 LNHNV and CDR2 YYDKDF come from the germline V gene (reference sequence). Those enrolled in Seattle joined during active infection and were followed longitudinally afterward. In the source study's methods: Amplification with reference gene primers provided the estimates of nucleated cell counts. Sequencing was performed with immunoSEQ multiplex PCR; in TCRdb, only in-frame clones are kept and a portion is missing. The V and J calls and clone size are taken from that table; D and trimming were inferred from the DNA. The data hold approximately 150,000 clones, with over 75% observed a single time.

The chain recombines TRBV15 with TRBJ1-2, with D perhaps matching TRBD1 (6 bases). Sequencing was done on a sample of peripheral blood. This TCR came from a man aged 18 to 35 with COVID-19, enrolled during active disease. CDR3 coding DNA: TGTGCCACCACGCAGGGGATCCACTATGGCTACACCTTC. This codes for CATTQGIHYGYTF.